This TCR beta chain was documented in a study of T cell responses to AZD1222 COVID-19 vaccine. Across the study: Analyses pooled second doses at about 4 or about 12 weeks. General observations from the study: Spike-wide vaccine-associated CD4 TCRs dominated at 160-218 and 743-854. Following two doses of AZD1222, Spike-specific TCR breadth and depth rose.

This clone was recorded once. The antigen remains unidentified. TCRdb's table, derived via immunoSEQ multiplex PCR, lists solely in-frame clones and lacks some. The sample records around 100,000 clones, about 88% being singletons. The length of the CDR3 is 15 residues. Germline CDR1 is LNHDA and CDR2 is SQIVND (reference sequence). The trim removed 8 bases at V and 5 bases at J, leaving 10 bases unmatched. The sample was peripheral blood, taken on day 0 of AZD1222 vaccination. The rearrangement joins TRBV19 to TRBJ2-1; 9 bases agree with TRBD2. The clonotype originates from an adult in good health. The CDR3 spells CASWGRGGAHNEQFF. The CDR3 DNA follows: TGTGCCAGTTGGGGCCGCGGGGGGGCCCACAATGAGCAGTTCTTC.